The clone carrying this T cell receptor beta chain was found once. Trimming took off 5 bases at V and 4 bases at J, with 14 bases between the two ends. CDR3 length: 14 amino acids. The germline CDR1 and CDR2 sequences are MNHEY and SVGEGT. Some clones are missing from TCRdb's copy, which holds only in-frame ones; the method was immunoSEQ multiplex PCR. The table includes over 150,000 clones, roughly 71% detected once. This record comes from a study of blood T cell repertoires in COVID-19. The sample taken for sequencing was peripheral blood. V and J are TRBV6-2 or TRBV6-3 and TRBJ2-5; tentative D call: TRBD2 (6 bases). The source of this sequence is a woman older than 75 with acute or convalescent COVID-19. The CDR3 loop is CASSNQRGGETQYF. The CDR3 nucleotides are TGTGCCAGCAGTAACCAACGGGGAGGAGAGACCCAGTACTTC.